This T cell receptor beta chain was sequenced for a study of T-cell reconstitution after alpha-beta-depleted transplantation in children. Unique molecular identifiers were incorporated into the prepared TCRbeta library. TCRdb re-derived calls from the PCR reads in MiXCR, one entry per CDR3 protein. The table has more than 120,000 distinct CDR3 sequences, 8% to 10% seen once. Of note for this clonotype: Its antigen is as yet unknown.

This CDR3 spans 12 amino acids. Germline CDR1 reads MDHEN; CDR2 reads SYDVKM. V was shortened by 7 bases and J by 7 bases, with 12 bases between the two germline ends. Study results and caveats: Diversity and T-cell counts at one year after transplant derived mostly from new T cells. The study traced high day-60 TCRbeta diversity in some patients to surviving recipient T cells and thymic progenitors. Expanded graft clones numbering several hundred reportedly gave rise to alpha-beta T cells about two months after transplant.

The chain joins TRBV28 to TRBJ2-3; no clear D. The sequencing used PBMCs, mostly from graft donor cells, collected 180 days after TCRalphabeta/CD19-depleted stem cell transplant. The receptor was derived from a female patient aged 2-9 years who had a stem cell transplant for congenital amegakaryocytic thrombocytopenia, so the T cells may come from the graft donor. The chain's CDR3 is CASNTLGYTQYF. The CDR3 coding sequence is TGTGCCAGCAACACCTTGGGTTATACGCAGTATTTT.